The clone carrying this TCR beta chain occurred a few times. The data derive from a study of T-cell memory formation after mild COVID-19. TCRdb reprocessed the 5' RACE reads via MiXCR and lists one record per CDR3 protein. The sample yields 300,000 to 350,000 distinct CDR3 sequences, more than 13% seen once. Germline V CDR1 and CDR2: LNHDA, SQIVND (reference sequence). Trimming left V 9 bases short and J 0 bases short, with 15 bases between. The CDR3 is made up of 15 amino acids. Sequenced material: PBMCs or a T cell subset sorted from them (not recorded which). This TCR derives from a man aged 18 to 35 who had mild COVID-19 (a few samples of this study predate the infection). Cell type and time point are not known. The gene calls are TRBV19 and TRBJ1-5; possibly TRBD1 for D (6 bases). CDR3 DNA sequence: TGTGCCAGCCGCGGACAGATTTATAGCAATCAGCCCCAGCATTTT. It codes for CASRGQIYSNQPQHF.